These 3 T cell receptor beta chains were sequenced from one sample in a study of tumour-infiltrating T cells in Burkitt lymphoma. Repertoires were generated with immunoSEQ multiplex PCR, while TCRdb's copy carries only in-frame clones and drops some. The sample consists of 4,500 to 6,000 clones, about 11% of them appearing once. Specimen: tumor tissue. All receptors derive from a human donor with diffuse large B-cell lymphoma.

J is TRBJ1-5 and V is TRBV2, with a possible D match to TRBD1 (6 bases). Germline V gene sequence: CDR1 SNHLY, CDR2 FYNNEI. Trimming shortened V by 6 bases and J by 0 bases, and 12 bases separated the two germline ends. This CDR3 is 15 amino acids long. CDR3 bases: TGTGCCAGCAGCGCAGGACAGACTAGCAATCAGCCCCAGCATTTT. This sequence encodes CASSAGQTSNQPQHF.

This chain joins TRBV6-6 and TRBJ2-7, with 7 bases identical to TRBD1. Trimming at V came to 6 bases and at J to 1 base, leaving 6 bases not matched to a gene. The CDR3 runs to 14 residues. From germline, CDR1 is MNHNY and CDR2 SVGAGI (reference sequence). Here the CDR3 DNA reads TGTGCCAGCAGGATGGACAGGACATCCTACGAGCAGTACTTC. Residues: CASRMDRTSYEQYF.

This clone came up a few times. This chain joins TRBV7-2 and TRBJ1-1, with a possible D match to TRBD1 (5 bases). This CDR3 contains 13 residues. Germline loops: CDR1 SGHTA, CDR2 FQGNSA. The V end was cut by 5 bases, the J end by 0 bases, with 7 bases between. The CDR3 is CASSPTVNTEAFF. The CDR3 DNA sequence: TGTGCCAGCAGCCCGACAGTGAACACTGAAGCTTTCTTT.